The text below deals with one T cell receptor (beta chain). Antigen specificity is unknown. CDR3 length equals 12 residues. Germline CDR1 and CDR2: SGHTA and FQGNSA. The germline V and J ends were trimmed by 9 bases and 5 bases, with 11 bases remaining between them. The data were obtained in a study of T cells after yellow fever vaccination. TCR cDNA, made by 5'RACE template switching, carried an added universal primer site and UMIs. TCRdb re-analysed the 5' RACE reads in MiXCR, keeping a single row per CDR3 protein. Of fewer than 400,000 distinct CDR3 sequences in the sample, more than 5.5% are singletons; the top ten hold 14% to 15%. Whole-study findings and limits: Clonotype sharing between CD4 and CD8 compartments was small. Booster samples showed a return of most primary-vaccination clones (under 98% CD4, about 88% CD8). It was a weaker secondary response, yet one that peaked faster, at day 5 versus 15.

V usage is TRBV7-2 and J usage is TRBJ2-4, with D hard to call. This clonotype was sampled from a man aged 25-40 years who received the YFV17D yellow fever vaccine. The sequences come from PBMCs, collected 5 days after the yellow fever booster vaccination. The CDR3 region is CASKAGQNIQYF. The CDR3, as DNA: TGTGCCAGTAAGGCCGGGCAAAACATTCAGTACTTC.